The clone carrying this T cell receptor beta chain was seen a handful of times. Its antigen is still unknown. In TCRdb, the RT-PCR reads were re-called with MiXCR into one record per CDR3 protein. This sample has a few hundred thousand distinct CDR3 sequences, with about a fifth found just once. The entry originates in a study of response to subunit inactivated influenza vaccine. Study-level results: The authors suggested that every seasonal influenza vaccination recruits few new T cells.

Trimming at V came to 5 bases and at J to 0 bases, leaving 12 bases not matched to a gene. The germline CDR1 and CDR2 sequences are SQVTM and ANQGSEA. The CDR3 contains 16 residues. The material sequenced was PBMCs from blood, taken less than 22 months after vaccination. The V call is TRBV29-1, the J call TRBJ1-2; TRBD1 agrees at 7 bases. This receptor was obtained from a man between 50 and 75 years old who received an inactivated influenza vaccine. Here the CDR3 DNA reads TGCAGCGTTTCCCGGGACAGCCCTTACTCTAACTATGGCTACACCTTC. Amino acid sequence: CSVSRDSPYSNYGYTF.